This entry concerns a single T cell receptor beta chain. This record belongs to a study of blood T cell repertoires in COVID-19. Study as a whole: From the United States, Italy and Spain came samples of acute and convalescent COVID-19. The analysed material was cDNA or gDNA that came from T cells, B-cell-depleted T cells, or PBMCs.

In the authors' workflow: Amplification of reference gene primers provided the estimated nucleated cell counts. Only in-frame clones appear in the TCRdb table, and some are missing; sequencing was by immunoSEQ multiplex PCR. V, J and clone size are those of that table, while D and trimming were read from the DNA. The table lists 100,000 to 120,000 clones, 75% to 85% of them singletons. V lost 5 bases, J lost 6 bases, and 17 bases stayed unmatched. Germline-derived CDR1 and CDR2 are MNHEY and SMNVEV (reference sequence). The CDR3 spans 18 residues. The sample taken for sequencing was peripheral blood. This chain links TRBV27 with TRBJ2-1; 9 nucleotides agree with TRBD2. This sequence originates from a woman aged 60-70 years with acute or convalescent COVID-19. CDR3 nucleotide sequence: TGTGCCAGCAGTCCCCTCATCGTCGCGGGGGGGCCTCTCAATGAGCAGTTCTTC. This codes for CASSPLIVAGGPLNEQFF.